These 12 T cell receptor beta chains came from one sample sequenced in a study of identical twins. TCRdb reprocessed the 5' RACE reads via MiXCR and lists one record per CDR3 protein. The sample has 200,000 to 250,000 distinct CDR3 sequences, roughly 7% seen once. The sample also formed part of further work on yellow fever vaccine responses in identical twins.

Sequencing was done on a sample of memory (CD45RO+) T cells sorted from blood. The source of these receptors is a woman aged 18 to 35 in good health.

This chain joins TRBV2 and TRBJ1-6, with D possibly matching TRBD1 (5 bases). Per the germline V gene, CDR1 is SNHLY and CDR2 is FYNNEI. V was trimmed by 4 bases and J by 5 bases, leaving 9 bases between them. The CDR3 contains 14 residues. This chain's CDR3 is CASSGDGDNSPLHF. The CDR3 DNA follows: TGTGCCAGCAGTGGGGACGGCGATAATTCACCCCTCCACTTT. Supplemented by reference TRBV2 and TRBJ1-6, the full variable domain reads EPEVTQTPSHQVTQMGQEVILRCVPISNHLYFYWYRQILGQKVEFLVSFYNNEISEKSEIFDDQFSVERPDGSNFTLKIRSTKLEDSAMYFCASSGDGDNSPLHFGNGTRLTVT.

This clonotype has only a few counts. The chain joins TRBV20-1 to TRBJ2-2, with 10 nucleotides matching TRBD2. There are 18 residues in the CDR3. CDR1 and CDR2 (germline): DFQATT, SNEGSKA (reference sequence). The trim removed 0 bases at V and 0 bases at J, leaving 7 bases unmatched. CDR3 loop: CSARDKLAGTANTGELFF. The CDR3 bases are TGCAGTGCTAGAGATAAACTAGCGGGGACAGCGAACACCGGGGAGCTGTTTTTT.

This clonotype appeared many times. The gene calls are TRBV12-3 or TRBV12-4 and TRBJ2-6, with 7 nucleotides matching TRBD1. The CDR3 has 17 amino acids. V lost 7 bases to trimming and J lost 0 bases; unmatched junction nucleotides: 9. This CDR3 is CASKGQALSSGANVLTF. The CDR3 DNA is TGTGCCAGCAAAGGACAGGCCCTAAGCTCTGGGGCCAACGTCCTGACTTTC.

The rearrangement uses TRBV27 and TRBJ2-6, with TRBD2 as a possible D gene (5 bases). Germline V gene sequence: CDR1 MNHEY, CDR2 SMNVEV (reference sequence). The germline V and J ends were trimmed by 10 bases and 2 bases, with 9 bases remaining between them. This CDR3 is built from 13 residues. CDR3: CATREAGANVLTF. In DNA form, the CDR3 reads TGTGCCACCCGGGAAGCTGGGGCCAACGTCCTGACTTTC.

In this sample, this clonotype turned up many times. The chain carries TRBV3-1 and TRBJ1-6; unclear D gene. This CDR3 contains 15 residues. Germline CDR1 reads LGHDT; CDR2 reads YNNKEL (reference sequence). The ends were cut back, 7 bases at V and 9 bases at J, with 19 bases in the middle. The CDR3 protein is CASTMTDGLRSPLHF. The CDR3, as DNA: TGTGCCAGCACCATGACCGATGGGTTACGTTCACCCCTCCACTTT.

In its sample, this clonotype was seen many times. The J gene is TRBJ1-6, the V gene TRBV6-4; TRBD1 is a possible D gene (6 bases). Trimming took 0 bases from V and 9 from J, leaving 12 bases between them. The CDR3 length is 15 residues. Germline V gene data show CDR1 as MRHNA and CDR2 as SNTAGT. CDR3 sequence reads: CASSDSTGSGSPLHF. DNA for the CDR3: TGTGCCAGCAGTGACTCGACAGGTTCCGGTTCACCCCTCCACTTT.

In this sample, this clonotype turned up a few times. This chain connects TRBV2 to TRBJ1-1; perhaps TRBD1 as D (6 bases). The CDR3 runs to 13 residues. V was cut by 5 bases and J by 4 bases, with 11 bases left in between. Germline lookup yields CDR1 SNHLY and CDR2 FYNNEI. The CDR3 region is CASSPTGFTEAFF. Here the CDR3 DNA reads TGTGCCAGCAGTCCAACAGGGTTCACTGAAGCTTTCTTT.

CDR3 sequence: CASSLGTDTRGTQYF. The CDR3 nucleotides are TGCGCCAGCAGCCTCGGGACGGATACTAGGGGTACGCAGTATTTT. The chain carries TRBV5-1 and TRBJ2-3, with D tentatively TRBD1 or TRBD2 (5 bases each). This CDR3 has 15 residues. V lost 4 bases and J lost 8, with 20 bases in between. Per germline, CDR1 SGHRS and CDR2 YFSETQ.

In its sample, this clonotype was seen a few times. V and J are TRBV19 and TRBJ2-3; 8 nucleotides match TRBD1. The V gene's germline CDR1 is LNHDA and CDR2 SQIVND (reference sequence). V lost 8 bases and J lost 0; bases outside the gene matches: 4. This CDR3 has 14 amino acids. The CDR3 here is CASRQGPSTDTQYF. DNA for the CDR3: TGTGCCAGTCGACAGGGGCCCAGCACAGATACGCAGTATTTT.

This clonotype showed up many times. J is TRBJ2-1 and V is TRBV3-1, with 10 bases fitting TRBD2. Germline values: CDR1 LGHDT, CDR2 YNNKEL (reference sequence). The V segment lost 2 bases and the J segment 4 bases; nucleotides outside the gene matches: 5. The CDR3 is 16 residues long. The CDR3 here is CASSQPSGSSYNEQFF. The CDR3 DNA sequence: TGTGCCAGCAGCCAACCTAGCGGGAGCTCGTACAATGAGCAGTTCTTC.

The table lists this clonotype with a few counts. The V and J genes are TRBV12-3 or TRBV12-4 and TRBJ2-3; 9 positions match TRBD2. This CDR3 region has 15 residues. Unmatched junction bases numbered 9, after V lost 6 bases and J lost 5 bases. The CDR3 sequence is CASRQRAGGGDTQYF. The CDR3 DNA follows: TGTGCCAGCAGACAACGGGCGGGGGGGGGAGATACGCAGTATTTT.

This rearrangement joins TRBV7-8 to TRBJ2-3; D is unclear. Per germline, CDR1 SGHVS and CDR2 FQNEAQ. V lost 3 bases and J lost 7, with 20 bases in between. The CDR3 consists of 16 residues. Written as DNA, the CDR3 is TGTGCCAGCAGCTTCGGACGCTTGGAGAGAGTATATACGCAGTATTTT. It specifies CASSFGRLERVYTQYF.